This T cell receptor beta chain appears in the sequencing data of a study of blood T cell repertoires in COVID-19. The CDR3 runs 15 residues. Germline CDR1 SGHRS, CDR2 YFSETQ. V lost 2 bases and J lost 0, with 9 bases in between. Methods used by the authors: From reference gene primer amplification, estimates of nucleated cell counts were derived. TCRdb keeps only in-frame clones here, not all; method: immunoSEQ multiplex PCR. The D gene and trimming were derived from the DNA, and the V and J assignments and clone size from that table. The profile shows a few hundred thousand clones, 80% to 85% of them singletons.

The sequenced sample was peripheral blood. The clonotype originates from a man in his fifties or sixties with acute or convalescent COVID-19. V usage is TRBV5-1 and J usage is TRBJ2-1, with no clear D. DNA for the CDR3: TGCGCCAGCAGCTTCGCAGATTACTCCTACAATGAGCAGTTCTTC. It codes for CASSFADYSYNEQFF.